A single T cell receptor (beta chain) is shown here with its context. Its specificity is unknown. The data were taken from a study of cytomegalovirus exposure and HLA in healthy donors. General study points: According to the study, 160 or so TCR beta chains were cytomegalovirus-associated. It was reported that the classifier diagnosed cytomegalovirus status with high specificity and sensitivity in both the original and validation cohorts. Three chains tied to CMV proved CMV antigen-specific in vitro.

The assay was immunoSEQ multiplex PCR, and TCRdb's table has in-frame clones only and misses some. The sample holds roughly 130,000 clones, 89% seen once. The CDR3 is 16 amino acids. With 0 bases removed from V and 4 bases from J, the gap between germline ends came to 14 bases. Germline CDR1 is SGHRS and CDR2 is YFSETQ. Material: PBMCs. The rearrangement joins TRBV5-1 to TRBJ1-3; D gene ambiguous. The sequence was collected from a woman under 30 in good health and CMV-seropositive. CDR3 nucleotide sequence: TGCGCCAGCAGCTTGGGGCGGAGCGGAGGAGGAAACACCATATATTTT. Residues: CASSLGRSGGGNTIYF.